This is a list of T cell receptor beta chains from one sample in a study of T cell repertoires in cytomegalovirus infection. These receptors' antigens are unknown. Each CDR3 protein is one row after TCRdb ran MiXCR on the reads. The repertoire has 750,000 to 950,000 distinct CDR3 sequences, about 27% of them found once; the top ten carry roughly 13%. The specimen comprised cultured CD8+ T cells from PBMCs, sampled from culture after CMV antigen stimulation. The receptors stem from a human donor in good health (CMV status not recorded). Some clones in this sample may be carry-over from other donors' samples. Both conserved end residues are part of each CDR3. Each record gives: J gene, V gene, clone size, D gene, CDR3 DNA, CDR3 protein. A D gene is named only where the DNA matches it firmly. Rows give clone size only sometimes, using once, few, many, or a class for an expanded clone.

TRBJ1-1 TRBV4-1 few - TGCGCCAGCAGCCAACACGACGGATTGAACACTGAAGCTTTCTTT CASSQHDGLNTEAFF
TRBJ2-1 TRBV4-1 many - TGCGCCAGCAGCCCATTAGCGGACTACAATGAGCAGTTCTTC CASSPLADYNEQFF
TRBJ1-1 TRBV6-5 - - TGTGCCAGCAGTTACGGCCCGAGGGAGGAAGCTTTCTTT CASSYGPREEAFF
TRBJ2-7 TRBV2 - - TGTGCCAGCAGATTTACCGGGACCTACGAGCAGTACTTC CASRFTGTYEQYF
TRBJ2-5 TRBV28 few TRBD2 TGTGCCAGCAGTTTCACACTAGCGGGGGGCGGGGAGACCCAGTACTTC CASSFTLAGGGETQYF
TRBJ2-6 TRBV6-5 - TRBD1 TGTGCCAGCAGTTACGAGGGGACAGGGATAGGGGCCAACGTCCTGACTTTC CASSYEGTGIGANVLTF
TRBJ2-3 TRBV6-5 many TRBD2 TGTGCCAGCAGTTACTCGTTAGCGGGCGGCACAGATACGCAGTATTTT CASSYSLAGGTDTQYF
TRBJ1-2 TRBV28 few - TGTGCCAGCAGCCTCAGCGTATCCGTAGAGGGCTACACCTTC CASSLSVSVEGYTF
TRBJ2-1 TRBV7-4 once - TGTGCCCCAGGGGCCCCCGGAGGGGATGAGCAGTTCTTC CAPGAPGGDEQFF
TRBJ2-2 TRBV27 few - TGTGCCAGCAGTTTACATCCATCGGGACCCACGAACACCGGGGAGCTGTTTTTT CASSLHPSGPTNTGELFF
TRBJ1-2 TRBV29-1 few - TGCAGCGTTATGGCAGGCGACGACTATGGCTACACCTTC CSVMAGDDYGYTF
TRBJ1-2 TRBV20-1 - TRBD1 TGCAGTGCTAGAGATGGAGCAGGGGGAGGCTATGGCTACACCTTC CSARDGAGGGYGYTF
TRBJ1-5 TRBV4-1 - - TGCGCCAGCAGCCAAGCGACAGCTAGTAGCAATCAGCCCCAGCATTTT CASSQATASSNQPQHF
TRBJ2-3 TRBV7-2 few TRBD2 TGTGCCAGCAGCTTTCGTCCCGGGGCGGGGGGGCCTTGGGATACGCAGTATTTT CASSFRPGAGGPWDTQYF
TRBJ1-6 TRBV6-4 - - TGTGCCAGCAGTTCAACAGCTAACCTACGCTATAATTCACCCCTCCACTTT CASSSTANLRYNSPLHF
TRBJ2-2 TRBV12-3/TRBV12-4 few - TGTGCCAGCAGTTTGTGGAACACCGGGGAGCTGTTTTTT CASSLWNTGELFF
TRBJ1-4 TRBV6-5 - - TGTGCCAGCAAGAGGAAAGGGCCTACTAATGAAAAACTGTTTTTT CASKRKGPTNEKLFF
TRBJ1-2 TRBV18 few - TGTGCCAGCTCACCACCTGGCAGGGAGGGGTTCGGCTACACCTTC CASSPPGREGFGYTF
TRBJ1-3 TRBV7-9 many - TGTGCCAGCAGCCAAAGATTCACAGGGAGGTCTGGAAACACCATATATTTT CASSQRFTGRSGNTIYF
TRBJ1-1 TRBV12-3/TRBV12-4 many TRBD1 TGTGCCAGCAGTTTCTTGGACAGGGAGATTGAAGCTTTCTTT CASSFLDREIEAFF
TRBJ2-5 TRBV6-5 once - TGTGCCAGCACCCCCTTGATGGGCGTGAGAGAGACCCAGTACTTC CASTPLMGVRETQYF
TRBJ2-4 TRBV7-6 few - TGTGCCAGCAGCTTAGACGACTTAGCCAAAAACATTCAGTACTTC CASSLDDLAKNIQYF
TRBJ2-5 TRBV9 few TRBD1 TGTGCCAGCAGCGTAGAGGGGACAGGGGAAGAGACCCAGTACTTC CASSVEGTGEETQYF
TRBJ2-1 TRBV11-3 - - TGTGCCAGCAGCTCAGAGGGGGTCTCCTACAATGAGCAGTTCTTC CASSSEGVSYNEQFF
TRBJ1-2 TRBV6-1 - - TGTGCCAGCAGTGAACCCGTCTACGGGGCTGCTAACTATGGCTACACCTTC CASSEPVYGAANYGYTF
TRBJ1-1 TRBV6-6 few - TGTGCCAGCACTAATCGGGGAAACCAGCTATACACTGAAGCTTTCTTT CASTNRGNQLYTEAFF
TRBJ2-5 TRBV7-8 - - TGTGCCAGCAGCTTAGGCGTCATTGCGGGGGCTGAGACCCAGTACTTC CASSLGVIAGAETQYF
TRBJ2-5 TRBV10-3 - - TGTGCCATCAGTGAGTTAGTAGGACTTACCCAAGAGACCCAGTACTTC CAISELVGLTQETQYF
TRBJ2-7 TRBV7-9 - - TGTGCCAGCAGCTTAGGGGGTCGGGGAAACTACGAGCAGTACTTC CASSLGGRGNYEQYF
TRBJ1-2 TRBV7-9 many - TGTGCCAGCAGCCTACCCGCTCCGGACTATGGCTACACCTTC CASSLPAPDYGYTF
TRBJ1-6 TRBV27 - - TGTGCCAGCAGTGCCGGGATGAGGGACATATACTATAATTCACCCCTCCACTTT CASSAGMRDIYYNSPLHF
TRBJ1-3 TRBV7-2 many - TGTGCCAGCAGCTTTTGGGGGGCTGGAAACACCATATATTTT CASSFWGAGNTIYF
TRBJ2-7 TRBV19 many - TGTGCCAGTAGCGCCGGGAGTTCCTACGAGCAGTACTTC CASSAGSSYEQYF
TRBJ1-2 TRBV19 once TRBD1 TGTGCCAGTAGTAACAGGGGGCAGGACTATGGCTACACCTTC CASSNRGQDYGYTF
TRBJ2-1 TRBV7-8 - TRBD1 TGTGCCAGCAGCACCCCTCTCGGGACAGGGGGTTCCTACAATGAGCAGTTCTTC CASSTPLGTGGSYNEQFF
TRBJ2-1 TRBV2 - - TGTGCCAGCAGCGACACCCCCTACAATGAGCAGTTCTTC CASSDTPYNEQFF
TRBJ2-3 TRBV4-1 few - TGCGCCAGCAGCCAAGGGGCCCCGGGGACAGATACGCAGTATTTT CASSQGAPGTDTQYF
TRBJ2-7 TRBV6-1 - TRBD1 TGTGCCAGCAGCCCAAAAGCTAAGGGGACAGGCCCTCGAGTGGACTTC CASSPKAKGTGPRVDF
TRBJ2-3 TRBV5-1 - - TGCGCCAGCAGCGCCGGGACACTTAGCACAGATACGCAGTATTTT CASSAGTLSTDTQYF
TRBJ2-2 TRBV6-2/TRBV6-3 - - TGTGCCAGCAGACCAGGGTTCCCGAACACCGGGGAGCTGTTTTTT CASRPGFPNTGELFF
TRBJ1-4 TRBV20-1 - - TGCAGTGCTAGGGAACAGAGTAATGAAAAACTGTTTTTT CSAREQSNEKLFF
TRBJ1-2 TRBV7-2 many - TGTGCCAGCAGCGCGGACTTGTTTGGCTACACCTTC CASSADLFGYTF
TRBJ2-1 TRBV7-9 few - TGTGCCAGCAGCCCCTACCGGTTCTTC CASSPYRFF
TRBJ2-3 TRBV7-3 few TRBD2 TGTGCCAGCAGCCTTACCGGCGGGGGGGCGGGAGATACGCAGTATTTT CASSLTGGGAGDTQYF
TRBJ2-5 TRBV7-6 few TRBD2 TGTGCGCCGGGGGGGGAGAGAGGCGAAGAGACCCAGTACTTC CAPGGERGEETQYF
TRBJ2-3 TRBV6-5 few - TGTGCCAGCAGTTACTCTGGAGGGACGTGGGTGGATACGCAGTATTTT CASSYSGGTWVDTQYF
TRBJ1-1 TRBV12-3/TRBV12-4 - TRBD1 TGTGCCAGCAGTTCAGAAACCAGGGGGCGTAGCACTGAAGCTTTCTTT CASSSETRGRSTEAFF
TRBJ2-3 TRBV12-3/TRBV12-4 few TRBD2 TGTGCCAGCAGTGACAGGACTAGCGGGGTTGGAGATACGCAGTATTTT CASSDRTSGVGDTQYF
TRBJ2-1 TRBV7-4 - - TGTGCCAGCAGGGAAAAGGGGGGTTACAATGAGCAGTTCTTC CASREKGGYNEQFF
TRBJ2-3 TRBV10-1 few - TGCGCCAGCAGTGAGTTCAGGCAGCGGGATACGCAGTATTTT CASSEFRQRDTQYF
TRBJ2-6 TRBV14 - - TGTGCCAGCAGCCAAGTAGTGGCCGGGGCCAACGTCCTGACTTTC CASSQVVAGANVLTF
TRBJ2-7 TRBV2 - - TGTGCCAGCAGTGACTCGGACCATCACTACGAGCAGTACTTC CASSDSDHHYEQYF
TRBJ1-1 TRBV6-9 - TRBD1 TGTGCCAGCAAGAAAACAGGGGGTACTGAAGCTTTCTTT CASKKTGGTEAFF
TRBJ2-1 TRBV27 few TRBD1 TGTGCCAGCAGCGAAGACAGGGAAGGCAATGAGCAGTTCTTC CASSEDREGNEQFF
TRBJ2-7 TRBV7-6 many TRBD2 TGTGCCAGCAGCTTAGCGTACGGACTAGCGGAATACGAGCAGTACTTC CASSLAYGLAEYEQYF
TRBJ2-1 TRBV9 - - TGTGCCAGCAGCGTAGAACTCCCCAATGAGCAGTTCTTC CASSVELPNEQFF
TRBJ1-1 TRBV10-1 few TRBD1 TGCGCCAGCAGTGAGTCCGGGACAGGGAACACTGAAGCTTTCTTT CASSESGTGNTEAFF
TRBJ2-1 TRBV4-3 few TRBD1 TGCGCCAGCAGCCAAGCTTCCGCTCTGGGACAGGGGGCTTGGGGTGAGGTGTTCTTC CASSQASALGQGAWGEVFF
TRBJ2-1 TRBV10-3 - TRBD1 TGTGCCATCCCTCTCCCGGCCCGGGACAGGGTCGTTGAGGATGAGCAGTTCTTC CAIPLPARDRVVEDEQFF